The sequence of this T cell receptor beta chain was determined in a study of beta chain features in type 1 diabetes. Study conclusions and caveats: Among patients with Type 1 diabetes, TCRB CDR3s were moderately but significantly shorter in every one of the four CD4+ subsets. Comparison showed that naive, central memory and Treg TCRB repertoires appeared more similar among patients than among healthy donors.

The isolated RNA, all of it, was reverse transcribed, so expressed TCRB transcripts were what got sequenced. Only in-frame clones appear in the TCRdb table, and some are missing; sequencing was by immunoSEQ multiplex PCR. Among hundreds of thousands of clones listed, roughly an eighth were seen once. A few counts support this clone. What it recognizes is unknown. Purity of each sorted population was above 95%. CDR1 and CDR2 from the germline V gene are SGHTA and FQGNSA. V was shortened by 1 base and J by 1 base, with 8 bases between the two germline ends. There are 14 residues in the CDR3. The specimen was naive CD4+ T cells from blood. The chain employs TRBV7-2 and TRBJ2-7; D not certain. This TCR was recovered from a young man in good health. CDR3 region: CASSLGPVSYEQYF. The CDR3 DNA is TGTGCCAGCAGCTTAGGTCCAGTATCCTACGAGCAGTACTTC.